This TCR beta chain comes out of a study of cytomegalovirus exposure and HLA in healthy donors. Amplification used 60 Vbeta primers and 13 Jbeta primers. Assay used: immunoSEQ multiplex PCR; TCRdb lists only in-frame clones, some missing. The data hold approximately 130,000 clones, with roughly four fifths observed a single time. From germline, CDR1 is SNHLY and CDR2 FYNNEI. This CDR3 is built from 14 residues. Germline trimming cut 6 bases from V and 5 bases from J; bases unmatched to any gene: 7. These donors, healthy bone marrow donors, were studied. Source material: PBMCs. The chain employs TRBV2 and TRBJ2-3, with 8 bases fitting TRBD2. The source is a woman in her fifties or sixties in good health and CMV-seropositive. CDR3 in DNA: TGTGCCAGCAGGAGGCGGGGGGTTGGAGATACGCAGTATTTT. Its translation is CASRRRGVGDTQYF. The complete variable domain, with remaining parts taken from reference TRBV2 and TRBJ2-3, reads EPEVTQTPSHQVTQMGQEVILRCVPISNHLYFYWYRQILGQKVEFLVSFYNNEISEKSEIFDDQFSVERPDGSNFTLKIRSTKLEDSAMYFCASRRRGVGDTQYFGPGTRLTVL.